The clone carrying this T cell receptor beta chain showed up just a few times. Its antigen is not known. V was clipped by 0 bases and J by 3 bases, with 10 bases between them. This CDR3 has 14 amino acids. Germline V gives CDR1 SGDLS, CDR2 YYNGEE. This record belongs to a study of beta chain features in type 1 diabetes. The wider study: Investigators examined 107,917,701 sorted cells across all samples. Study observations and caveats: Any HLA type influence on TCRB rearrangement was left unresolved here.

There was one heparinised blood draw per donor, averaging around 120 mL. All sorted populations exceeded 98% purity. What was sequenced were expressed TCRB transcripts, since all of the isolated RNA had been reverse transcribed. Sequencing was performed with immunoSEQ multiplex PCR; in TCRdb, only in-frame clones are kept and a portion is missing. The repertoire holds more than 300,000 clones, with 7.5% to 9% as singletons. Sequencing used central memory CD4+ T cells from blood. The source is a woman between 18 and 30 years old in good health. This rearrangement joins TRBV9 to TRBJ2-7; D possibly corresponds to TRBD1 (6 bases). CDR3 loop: CASSVEQGGYEQYF. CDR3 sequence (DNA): TGTGCCAGCAGCGTAGAACAGGGTGGCTACGAGCAGTACTTC.